The rows below give T cell receptor beta chains drawn from one sample of a study of cytomegalovirus exposure and HLA in healthy donors. This table comes from immunoSEQ multiplex PCR, and its TCRdb copy is limited to in-frame clones, with some not included. This sample has roughly 130,000 clones, with 85% to 90% found just once. The sequencing sample was made of PBMCs. All receptors derive from a young man in good health and CMV-seronegative. Both conserved end residues are part of each CDR3.

CDR3aa	v_gene	j_gene
CASSQYSKRGTSNEQFF	TRBV7-9	TRBJ2-1
CASSSLAGGPSNEQFF	TRBV11-2	TRBJ2-1
CASSSEGEYSEAFF	TRBV11-3	TRBJ1-1
CASSFGLAGGETQYF	TRBV5-4	TRBJ2-5
CASSPPQQGAGANTEAFF	TRBV18	TRBJ1-1
CASSPGLVYNEQFF	TRBV7-2	TRBJ2-1
CASSIRGYSYNEQFF	TRBV19	TRBJ2-1
CASSAQGGLKTEAFF	TRBV5-4	TRBJ1-1
CASSVEGGLAGVYNEQFF	TRBV9	TRBJ2-1
CASSQDPVRGVFNEQFF	TRBV4-1	TRBJ2-1
CASSPSDGKNQPQHF	TRBV18	TRBJ1-5
CASSLALTAIGTDTQYF	TRBV7-2	TRBJ2-3
CASTEIGSEAFF	TRBV6-1	TRBJ1-1
CAWSVGGSSYEQYF	TRBV30	TRBJ2-7
CASSQVVRAGYGYTF	TRBV4-1	TRBJ1-2
CASSLLSGRALETQYF	TRBV7-9	TRBJ2-5
CASSSLLTGGSYEQYF	TRBV27	TRBJ2-7
CASSGVYPYYEQYF	TRBV6-1	TRBJ2-7
CASSDRDRGKLNYGYTF	TRBV7-2	TRBJ1-2
CASSLDLDVEQFF	TRBV5-6	TRBJ2-1
CASSPGQGDQPQHF	TRBV18	TRBJ1-5
CAWSVDREGDTQYF	TRBV30	TRBJ2-3
CASRFREGYGYTF	TRBV5-1	TRBJ1-2
CASSLGQHNEQFF	TRBV7-3	TRBJ2-1
CASSSPTSGRGTQYF	TRBV6-5	TRBJ2-5
CSAYGEGTSGANVLTF	TRBV29-1	TRBJ2-6
CASSLQQDTNTEAFF	TRBV18	TRBJ1-1
CASRALAGNEQFF	TRBV7-2	TRBJ2-1
CASSLQSSFNYGYTF	TRBV7-2	TRBJ1-2
CASGTSEADTQYF	TRBV6-6	TRBJ2-3
CASSREAPSYNEQFF	TRBV5-1	TRBJ2-1
CARKRDRTDTQYF	TRBV19	TRBJ2-3
CATSSGSPTDTQYF	TRBV9	TRBJ2-3
CASSLWQGGQGDSPLHF	TRBV7-2	TRBJ1-6
CSGGFNEQFF	TRBV29-1	TRBJ2-1
CASSSGFYYEQYF	TRBV7-9	TRBJ2-7
CASSTTGAYEQYF	TRBV7-2	TRBJ2-7
CASSRDSPLHF	TRBV7-9	TRBJ1-6
CASTKGNPWGYNEQFF	TRBV19	TRBJ2-1
CASSLASRLAGETQYF	TRBV7-9	TRBJ2-5
CASSLRTSGPHEQYF	TRBV11-3	TRBJ2-7